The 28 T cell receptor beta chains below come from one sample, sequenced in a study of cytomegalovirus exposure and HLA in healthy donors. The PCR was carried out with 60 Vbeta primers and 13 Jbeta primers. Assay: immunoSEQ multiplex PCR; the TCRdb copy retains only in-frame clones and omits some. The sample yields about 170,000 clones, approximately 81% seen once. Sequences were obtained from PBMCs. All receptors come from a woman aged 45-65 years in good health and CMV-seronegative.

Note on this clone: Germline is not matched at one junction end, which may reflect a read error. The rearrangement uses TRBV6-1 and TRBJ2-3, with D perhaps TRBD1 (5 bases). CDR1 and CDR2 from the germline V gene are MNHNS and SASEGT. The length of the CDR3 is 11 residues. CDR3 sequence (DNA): TGTGCCAGCAGTGAAGCGGACGCCAGGGATTTT. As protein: CASSEADARDF.

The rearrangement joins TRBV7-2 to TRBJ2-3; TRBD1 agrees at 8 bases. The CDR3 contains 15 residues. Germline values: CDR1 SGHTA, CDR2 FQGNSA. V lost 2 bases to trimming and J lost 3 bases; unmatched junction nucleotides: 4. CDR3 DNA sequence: TGTGCCAGCAGCTTATATCAGGGGGCTACAGATACGCAGTATTTT. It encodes CASSLYQGATDTQYF.

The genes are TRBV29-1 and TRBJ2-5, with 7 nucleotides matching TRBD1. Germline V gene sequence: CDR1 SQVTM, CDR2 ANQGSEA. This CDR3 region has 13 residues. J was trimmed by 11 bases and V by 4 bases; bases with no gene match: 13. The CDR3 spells CSVVFAGGGEQYF. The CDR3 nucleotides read TGCAGCGTTGTGTTCGCAGGGGGTGGGGAGCAGTACTTC.

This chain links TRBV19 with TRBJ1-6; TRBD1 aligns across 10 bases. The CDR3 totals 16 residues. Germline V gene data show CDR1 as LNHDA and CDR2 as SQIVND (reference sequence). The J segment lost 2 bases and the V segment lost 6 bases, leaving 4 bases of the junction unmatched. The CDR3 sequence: CASRGQGVTYNSPLHF. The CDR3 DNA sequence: TGTGCCAGTAGAGGACAGGGGGTAACCTATAATTCACCCCTCCACTTT.

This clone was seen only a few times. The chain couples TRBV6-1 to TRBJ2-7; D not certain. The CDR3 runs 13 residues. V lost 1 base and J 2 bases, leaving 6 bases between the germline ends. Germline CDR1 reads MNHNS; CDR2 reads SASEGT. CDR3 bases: TGTGCCAGCAGTGAAGGTCAGACCTACGAGCAGTACTTC. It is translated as CASSEGQTYEQYF.

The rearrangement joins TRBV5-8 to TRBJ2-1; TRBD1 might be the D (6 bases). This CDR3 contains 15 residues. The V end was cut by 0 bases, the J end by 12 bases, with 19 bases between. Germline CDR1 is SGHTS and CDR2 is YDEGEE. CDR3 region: CASSLGTANRDGQFF. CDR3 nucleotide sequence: TGTGCCAGCAGCTTGGGGACAGCAAACAGAGACGGGCAGTTCTTC.

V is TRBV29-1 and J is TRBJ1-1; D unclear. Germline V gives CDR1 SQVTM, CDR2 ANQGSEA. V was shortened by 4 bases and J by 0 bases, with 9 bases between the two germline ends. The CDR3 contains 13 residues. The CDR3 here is CSVVGRMNTEAFF. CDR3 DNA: TGCAGCGTTGTTGGCCGAATGAACACTGAAGCTTTCTTT.

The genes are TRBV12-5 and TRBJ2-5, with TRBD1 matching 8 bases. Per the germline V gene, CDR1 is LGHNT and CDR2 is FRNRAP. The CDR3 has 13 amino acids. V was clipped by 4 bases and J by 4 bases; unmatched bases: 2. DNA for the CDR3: TGTGCTAGTGGTTCCGACAGGGGAGAGACCCAGTACTTC. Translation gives CASGSDRGETQYF.

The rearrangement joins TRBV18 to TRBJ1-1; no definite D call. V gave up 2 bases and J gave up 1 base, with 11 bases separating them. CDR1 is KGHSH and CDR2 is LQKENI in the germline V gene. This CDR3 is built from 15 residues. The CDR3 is CASSPVRSSNTEAFF. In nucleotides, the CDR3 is TGTGCCAGCTCACCAGTCAGATCCTCGAACACTGAAGCTTTCTTT.

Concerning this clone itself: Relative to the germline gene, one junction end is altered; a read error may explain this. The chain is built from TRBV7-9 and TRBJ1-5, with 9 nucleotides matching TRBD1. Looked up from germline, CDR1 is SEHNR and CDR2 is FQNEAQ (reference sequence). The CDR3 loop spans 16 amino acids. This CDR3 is CSSSLGDRVGNQPQHF. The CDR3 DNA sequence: TGTTCCAGCAGCTTGGGGGACAGGGTAGGCAATCAGCCCCAGCATTTT.

The CDR3 sequence: CASSVGLVGTDTQYF. The CDR3 bases are TGTGCCAGCAGCGTAGGTCTCGTCGGCACAGATACGCAGTATTTT. This rearrangement joins TRBV9 to TRBJ2-3; D not certain. Trimming took 0 bases from V and 1 from J, leaving 9 bases between them. The V gene's germline CDR1 is SGDLS and CDR2 YYNGEE. The CDR3 extends over 15 amino acids. Full variable domain (missing parts from reference TRBV9 and TRBJ2-3): DSGVTQTPKHLITATGQRVTLRCSPRSGDLSVYWYQQSLDQGLQFLIQYYNGEERAKGNILERFSAQQFPDLHSELNLSSLELGDSALYFCASSVGLVGTDTQYFGPGTRLTVL.

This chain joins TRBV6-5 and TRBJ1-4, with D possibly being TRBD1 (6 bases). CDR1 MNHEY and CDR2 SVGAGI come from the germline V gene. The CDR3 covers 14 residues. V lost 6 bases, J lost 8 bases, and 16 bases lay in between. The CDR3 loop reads CASSQIQGGEKLFF. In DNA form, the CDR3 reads TGTGCCAGCAGCCAAATACAGGGAGGGGAAAAACTGTTTTTT.

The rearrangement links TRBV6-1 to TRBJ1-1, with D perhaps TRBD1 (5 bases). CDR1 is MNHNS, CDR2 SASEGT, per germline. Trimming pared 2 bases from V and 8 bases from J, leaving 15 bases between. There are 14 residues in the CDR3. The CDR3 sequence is CASSETGGRGEAFF. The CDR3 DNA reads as TGTGCCAGCAGTGAAACGGGGGGTCGGGGCGAAGCTTTCTTT.

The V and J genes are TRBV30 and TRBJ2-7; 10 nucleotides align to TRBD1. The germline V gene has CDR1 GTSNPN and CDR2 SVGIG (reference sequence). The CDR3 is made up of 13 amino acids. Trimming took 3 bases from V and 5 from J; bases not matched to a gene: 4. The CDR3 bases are TGTGCCTGGAGACGGGACAGGGGCAACGAGCAGTACTTC. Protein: CAWRRDRGNEQYF.

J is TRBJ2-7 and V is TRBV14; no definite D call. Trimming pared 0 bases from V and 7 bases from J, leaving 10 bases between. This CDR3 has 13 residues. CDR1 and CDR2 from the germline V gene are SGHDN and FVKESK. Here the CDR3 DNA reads TGTGCCAGCAGCCAAGAATCCCCCCGGGAGCAGTACTTC. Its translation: CASSQESPREQYF.

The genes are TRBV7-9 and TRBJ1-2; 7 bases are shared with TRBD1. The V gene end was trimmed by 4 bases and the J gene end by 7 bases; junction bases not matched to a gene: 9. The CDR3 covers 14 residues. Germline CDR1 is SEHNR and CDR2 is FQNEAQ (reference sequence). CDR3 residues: CASSSGQAVGGYTF. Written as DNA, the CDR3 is TGTGCCAGCAGCTCCGGACAGGCTGTGGGTGGCTACACCTTC.

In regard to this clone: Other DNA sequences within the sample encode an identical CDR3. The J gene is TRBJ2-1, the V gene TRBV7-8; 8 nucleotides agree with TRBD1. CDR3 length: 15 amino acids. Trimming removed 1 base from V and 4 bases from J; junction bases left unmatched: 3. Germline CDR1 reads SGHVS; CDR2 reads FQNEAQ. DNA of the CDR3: TGTGCCAGCAGCTTAGGCGGACAGGGATACAATGAGCAGTTCTTC. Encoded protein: CASSLGGQGYNEQFF.

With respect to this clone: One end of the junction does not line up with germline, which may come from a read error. CDR3 loop: CSSSFAGSPEQYF. The CDR3 DNA follows: TGTTCCAGCAGTTTCGCGGGGAGTCCTGAGCAGTACTTC. The chain couples TRBV7-9 to TRBJ2-7, with D possibly being TRBD2 (6 bases). Germline CDR1 and CDR2: SEHNR and FQNEAQ (reference sequence). The CDR3 sequence is 13 residues long.

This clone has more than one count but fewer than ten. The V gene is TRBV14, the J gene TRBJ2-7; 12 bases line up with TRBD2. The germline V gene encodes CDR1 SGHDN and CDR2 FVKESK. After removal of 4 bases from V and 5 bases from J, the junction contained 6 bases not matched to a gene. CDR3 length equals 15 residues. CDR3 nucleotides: TGTGCCAGCAGCCGAACTAGCGGGGGGTTCAACGAGCAGTACTTC. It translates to CASSRTSGGFNEQYF.

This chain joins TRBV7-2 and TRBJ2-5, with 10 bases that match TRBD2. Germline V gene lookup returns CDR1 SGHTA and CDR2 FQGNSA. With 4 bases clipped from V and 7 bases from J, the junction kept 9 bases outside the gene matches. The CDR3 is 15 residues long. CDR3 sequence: CASSSRTSGGGTQYF. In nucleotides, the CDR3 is TGTGCCAGCAGCTCTCGGACTAGCGGTGGGGGGACCCAGTACTTC.

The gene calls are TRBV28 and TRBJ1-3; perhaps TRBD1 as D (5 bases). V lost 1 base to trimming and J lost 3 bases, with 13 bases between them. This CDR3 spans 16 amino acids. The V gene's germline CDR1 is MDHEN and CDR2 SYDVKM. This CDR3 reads CASSLFIWGGGNTIYF. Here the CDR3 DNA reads TGTGCCAGCAGTTTATTTATCTGGGGGGGTGGAAACACCATATATTTT.

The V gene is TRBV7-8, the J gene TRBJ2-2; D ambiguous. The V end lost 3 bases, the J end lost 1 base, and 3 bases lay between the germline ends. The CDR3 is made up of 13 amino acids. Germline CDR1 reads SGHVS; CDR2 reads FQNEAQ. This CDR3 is CASSFLNTGELFF. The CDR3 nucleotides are TGTGCCAGCAGCTTTCTGAACACCGGGGAGCTGTTTTTT.

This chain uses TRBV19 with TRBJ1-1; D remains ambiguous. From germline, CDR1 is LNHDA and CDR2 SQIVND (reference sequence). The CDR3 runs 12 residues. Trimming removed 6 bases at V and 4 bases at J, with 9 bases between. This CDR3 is CASSLIGTEAFF. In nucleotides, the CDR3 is TGTGCCAGTAGCTTAATCGGCACTGAAGCTTTCTTT.

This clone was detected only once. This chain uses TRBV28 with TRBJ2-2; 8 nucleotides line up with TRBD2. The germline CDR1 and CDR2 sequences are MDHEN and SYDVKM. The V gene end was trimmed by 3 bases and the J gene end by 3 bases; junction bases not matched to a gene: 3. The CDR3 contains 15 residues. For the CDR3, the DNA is TGTGCCAGCAGTTTTTCGGGGGGGCACACCGGGGAGCTGTTTTTT. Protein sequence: CASSFSGGHTGELFF.

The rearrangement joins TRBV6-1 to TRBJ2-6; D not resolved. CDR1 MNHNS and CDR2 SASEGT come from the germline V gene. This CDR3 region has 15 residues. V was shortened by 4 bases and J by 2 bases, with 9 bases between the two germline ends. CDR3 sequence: CASSGAPAGANVLTF. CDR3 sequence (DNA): TGTGCCAGCAGTGGGGCTCCGGCTGGGGCCAACGTCCTGACTTTC.

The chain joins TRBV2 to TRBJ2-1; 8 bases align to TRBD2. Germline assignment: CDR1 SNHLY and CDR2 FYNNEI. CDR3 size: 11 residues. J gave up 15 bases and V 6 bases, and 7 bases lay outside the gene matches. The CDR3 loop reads CASSPEREMFF. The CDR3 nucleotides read TGTGCCAGCAGCCCCGAGCGGGAGATGTTCTTC.

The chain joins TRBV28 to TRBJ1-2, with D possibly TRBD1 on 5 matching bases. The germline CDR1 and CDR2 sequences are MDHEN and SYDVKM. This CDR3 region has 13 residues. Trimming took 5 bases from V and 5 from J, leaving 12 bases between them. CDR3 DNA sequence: TGTGCCAGCAGTCCCGGGACTCCTTATGGCTACACCTTC. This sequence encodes CASSPGTPYGYTF.

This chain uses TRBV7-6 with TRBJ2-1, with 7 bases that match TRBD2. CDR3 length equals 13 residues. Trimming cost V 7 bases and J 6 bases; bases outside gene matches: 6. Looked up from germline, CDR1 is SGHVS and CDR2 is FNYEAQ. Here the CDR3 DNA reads TGTGCCAGCACACCCGTAGCGGGCAATGAGCAGTTCTTC. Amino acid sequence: CASTPVAGNEQFF. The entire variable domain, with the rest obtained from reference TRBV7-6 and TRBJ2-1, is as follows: GAGVSQSPRYKVTKRGQDVALRCDPISGHVSLYWYRQALGQGPEFLTYFNYEAQQDKSGLPNDRFSAERPEGSISTLTIQRTEQRDSAMYRCASTPVAGNEQFFGPGTRLTVL.